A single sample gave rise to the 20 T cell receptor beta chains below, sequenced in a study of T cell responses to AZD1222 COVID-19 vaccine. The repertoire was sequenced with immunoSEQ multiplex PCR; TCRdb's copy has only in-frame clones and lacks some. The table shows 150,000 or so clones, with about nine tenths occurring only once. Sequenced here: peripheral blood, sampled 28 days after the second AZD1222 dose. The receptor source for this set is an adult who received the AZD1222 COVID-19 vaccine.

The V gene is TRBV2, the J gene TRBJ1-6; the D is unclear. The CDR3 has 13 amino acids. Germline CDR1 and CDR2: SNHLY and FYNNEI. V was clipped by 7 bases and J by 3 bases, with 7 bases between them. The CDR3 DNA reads TGTGCCAGCAAAGGGTACTATAATTCACCCCTCCACTTT. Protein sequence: CASKGYYNSPLHF.

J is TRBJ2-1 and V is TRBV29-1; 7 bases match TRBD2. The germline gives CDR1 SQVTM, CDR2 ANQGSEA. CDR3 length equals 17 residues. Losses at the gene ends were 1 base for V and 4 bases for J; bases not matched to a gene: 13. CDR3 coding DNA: TGCAGCGTTGAAGTTCCCAGAGGCGGGAGCGGTTACAATGAGCAGTTCTTC. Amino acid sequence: CSVEVPRGGSGYNEQFF.

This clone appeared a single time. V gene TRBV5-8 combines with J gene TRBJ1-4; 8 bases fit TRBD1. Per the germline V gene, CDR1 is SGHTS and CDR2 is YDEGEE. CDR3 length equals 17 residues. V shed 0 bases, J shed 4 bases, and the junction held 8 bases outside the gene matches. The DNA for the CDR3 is TGTGCCAGCAGCTTGGCCTCTGCAGGGGGCTTTAATGAAAAACTGTTTTTT. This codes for CASSLASAGGFNEKLFF. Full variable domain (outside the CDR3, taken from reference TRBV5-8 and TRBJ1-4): EAGVTQSPTHLIKTRGQQATLRCSPISGHTSVYWYQQALGLGLQFLLWYDEGEERNRGNFPPRFSGRQFPNYSSELNVNALELEDSALYLCASSLASAGGFNEKLFFGSGTQLSVL.

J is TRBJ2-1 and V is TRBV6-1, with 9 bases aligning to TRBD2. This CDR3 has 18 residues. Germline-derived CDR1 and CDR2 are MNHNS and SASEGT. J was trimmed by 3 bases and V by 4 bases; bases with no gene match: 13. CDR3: CASSVSVRSGGVYNEQFF. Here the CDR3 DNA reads TGTGCCAGCAGTGTCTCCGTCCGTAGCGGGGGAGTCTACAATGAGCAGTTCTTC.

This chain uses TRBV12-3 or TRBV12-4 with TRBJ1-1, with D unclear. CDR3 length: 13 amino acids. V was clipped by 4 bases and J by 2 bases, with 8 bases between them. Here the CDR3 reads CASSWAGNTEAFF. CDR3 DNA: TGTGCCAGCAGTTGGGCGGGTAACACTGAAGCTTTCTTT.

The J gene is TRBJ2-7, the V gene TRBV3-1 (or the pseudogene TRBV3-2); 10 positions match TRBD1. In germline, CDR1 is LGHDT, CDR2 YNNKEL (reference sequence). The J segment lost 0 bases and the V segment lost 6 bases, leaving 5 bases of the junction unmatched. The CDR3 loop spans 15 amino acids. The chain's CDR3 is CASRKGQGISYEQYF. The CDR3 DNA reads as TGTGCCAGCAGAAAGGGACAGGGGATCTCCTACGAGCAGTACTTC.

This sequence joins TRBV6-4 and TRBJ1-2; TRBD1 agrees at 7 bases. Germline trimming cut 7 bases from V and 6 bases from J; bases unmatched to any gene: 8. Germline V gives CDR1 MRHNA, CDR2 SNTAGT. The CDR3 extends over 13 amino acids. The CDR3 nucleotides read TGTGCCAGCAATGAGGGGGCGAACGATGGCTACACCTTC. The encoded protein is CASNEGANDGYTF.

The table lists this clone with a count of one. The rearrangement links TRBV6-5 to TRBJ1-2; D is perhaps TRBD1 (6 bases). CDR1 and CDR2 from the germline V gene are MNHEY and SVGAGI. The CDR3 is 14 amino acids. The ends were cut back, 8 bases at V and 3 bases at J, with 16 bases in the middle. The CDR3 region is CASGNPQGHYGYTF. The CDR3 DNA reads TGTGCCAGCGGAAACCCCCAGGGGCACTATGGCTACACCTTC.

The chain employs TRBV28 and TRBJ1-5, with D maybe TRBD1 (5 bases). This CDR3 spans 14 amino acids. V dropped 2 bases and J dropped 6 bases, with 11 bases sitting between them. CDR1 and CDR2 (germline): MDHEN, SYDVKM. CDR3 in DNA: TGTGCCAGCAGTTTACCAGGGAGTGTTCAGCCCCAGCATTTT. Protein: CASSLPGSVQPQHF.

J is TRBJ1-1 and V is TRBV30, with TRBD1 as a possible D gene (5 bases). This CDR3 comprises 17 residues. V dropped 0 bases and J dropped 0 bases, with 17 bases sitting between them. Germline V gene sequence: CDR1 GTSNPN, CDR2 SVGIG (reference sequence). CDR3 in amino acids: CAWSVFRTGHLNTEAFF. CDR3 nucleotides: TGTGCCTGGAGTGTATTTAGGACTGGACATCTGAACACTGAAGCTTTCTTT.

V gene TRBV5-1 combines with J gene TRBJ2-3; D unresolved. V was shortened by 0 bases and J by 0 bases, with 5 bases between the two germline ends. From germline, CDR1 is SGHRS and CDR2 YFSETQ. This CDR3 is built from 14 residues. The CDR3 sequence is CASSLARSTDTQYF. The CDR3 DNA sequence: TGCGCCAGCAGCTTGGCCAGAAGCACAGATACGCAGTATTTT.

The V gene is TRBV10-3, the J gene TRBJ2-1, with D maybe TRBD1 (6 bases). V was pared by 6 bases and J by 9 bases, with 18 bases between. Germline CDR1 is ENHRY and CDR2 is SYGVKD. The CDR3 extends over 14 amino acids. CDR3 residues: CAIRWTEAMGEQFF. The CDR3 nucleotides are TGTGCCATCAGGTGGACAGAGGCCATGGGTGAGCAGTTCTTC.

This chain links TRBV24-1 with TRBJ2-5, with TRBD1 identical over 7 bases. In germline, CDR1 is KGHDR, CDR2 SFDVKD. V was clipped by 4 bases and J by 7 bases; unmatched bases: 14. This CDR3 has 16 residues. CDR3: CATSDPLTGALGTQYF. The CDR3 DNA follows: TGTGCCACCAGTGACCCTCTTACAGGGGCCCTTGGGACCCAGTACTTC.

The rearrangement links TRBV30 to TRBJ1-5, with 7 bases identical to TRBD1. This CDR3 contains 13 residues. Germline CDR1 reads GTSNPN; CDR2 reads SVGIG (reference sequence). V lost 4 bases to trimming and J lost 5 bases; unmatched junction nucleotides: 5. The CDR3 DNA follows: TGTGCCTGGAACCGGGACAGACATCAGCCCCAGCATTTT. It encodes CAWNRDRHQPQHF.

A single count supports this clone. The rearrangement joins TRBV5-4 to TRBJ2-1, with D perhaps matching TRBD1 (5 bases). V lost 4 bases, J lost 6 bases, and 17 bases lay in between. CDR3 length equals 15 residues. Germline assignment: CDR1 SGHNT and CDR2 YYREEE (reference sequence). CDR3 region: CASSLDSLNSNEQFF. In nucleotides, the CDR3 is TGTGCCAGCAGCCTAGACAGCCTCAATTCCAATGAGCAGTTCTTC.

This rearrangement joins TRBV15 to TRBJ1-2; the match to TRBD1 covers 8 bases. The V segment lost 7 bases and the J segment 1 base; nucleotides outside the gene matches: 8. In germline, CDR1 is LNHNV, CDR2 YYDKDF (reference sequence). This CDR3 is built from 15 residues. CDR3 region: CATKILTGGNYGYTF. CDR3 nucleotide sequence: TGTGCCACCAAAATTTTAACAGGGGGTAACTATGGCTACACCTTC.

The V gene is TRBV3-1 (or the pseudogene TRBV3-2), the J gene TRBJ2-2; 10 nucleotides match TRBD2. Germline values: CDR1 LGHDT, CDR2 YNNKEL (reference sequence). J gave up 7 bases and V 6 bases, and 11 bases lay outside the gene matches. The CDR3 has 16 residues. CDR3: CASSQPSGSYGGELFF. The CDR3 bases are TGTGCCAGCAGTCAACCTAGCGGGAGTTATGGCGGGGAGCTGTTTTTT.

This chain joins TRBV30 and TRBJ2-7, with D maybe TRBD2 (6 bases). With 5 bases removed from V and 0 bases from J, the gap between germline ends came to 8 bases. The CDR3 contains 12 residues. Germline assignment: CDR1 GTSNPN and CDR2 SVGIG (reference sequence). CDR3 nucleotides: TGTGCCTGGGACGGGAGCTCCTACGAGCAGTACTTC. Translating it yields CAWDGSSYEQYF. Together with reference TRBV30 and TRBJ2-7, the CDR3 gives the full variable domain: SQTIHQWPATLVQPVGSPLSLECTVEGTSNPNLYWYRQAAGRGLQLLFYSVGIGQISSEVPQNLSASRPQDRQFILSSKKLLLSDSGFYLCAWDGSSYEQYFGPGTRLTVT.

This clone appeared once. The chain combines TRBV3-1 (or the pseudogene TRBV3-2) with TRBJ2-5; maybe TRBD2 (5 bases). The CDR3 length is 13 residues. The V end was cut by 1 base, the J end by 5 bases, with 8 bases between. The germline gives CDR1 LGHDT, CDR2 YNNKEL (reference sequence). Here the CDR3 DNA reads TGTGCCAGCAGCCAAGTGGGCGGGGAGACCCAGTACTTC. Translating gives CASSQVGGETQYF.

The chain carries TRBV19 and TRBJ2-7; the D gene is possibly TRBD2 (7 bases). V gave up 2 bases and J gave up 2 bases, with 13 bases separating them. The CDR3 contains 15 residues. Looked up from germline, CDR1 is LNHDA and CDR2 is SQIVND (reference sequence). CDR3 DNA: TGTGCCAGTAGTATACCTGGCGGGGGCACCTACGAGCAGTACTTC. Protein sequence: CASSIPGGGTYEQYF.